These 2 T cell receptor beta chains were sequenced from one sample in a study of T cell responses to AZD1222 COVID-19 vaccine. Clones were sequenced by immunoSEQ multiplex PCR, and TCRdb holds only the in-frame ones, with some missing. The repertoire holds roughly 66,000 clones, with about four fifths as singletons. The sequenced sample was peripheral blood, obtained on day 0 of AZD1222 vaccination. The receptor set was obtained from an adult in good health.

The CDR3 reads CASTPGYNEQFF. The CDR3 DNA is TGTGCCAGCACCCCTGGGTACAATGAGCAGTTCTTC. The V and J genes are TRBV7-2 and TRBJ2-1; D gene ambiguous. Trimming removed 7 bases from V and 4 bases from J, with 8 bases in between. The CDR3 is 12 amino acids. Germline V lookup: CDR1 SGHTA, CDR2 FQGNSA.

The chain couples TRBV9 to TRBJ1-2; D unclear. The germline V and J ends were trimmed by 3 bases and 4 bases, with 7 bases remaining between them. This CDR3 region has 12 residues. Germline CDR1 and CDR2: SGDLS and YYNGEE. CDR3 in DNA: TGTGCCAGCAGCGCTGACGGCTATGGCTACACCTTC. It translates to CASSADGYGYTF. The complete variable domain, with remaining parts taken from reference TRBV9 and TRBJ1-2, reads DSGVTQTPKHLITATGQRVTLRCSPRSGDLSVYWYQQSLDQGLQFLIQYYNGEERAKGNILERFSAQQFPDLHSELNLSSLELGDSALYFCASSADGYGYTFGSGTRLTVV.